Each of the 6 T cell receptor beta chains below was sequenced from the same sample in a study of blood T cell repertoires in COVID-19. TCRdb keeps only in-frame clones here, not all; method: immunoSEQ multiplex PCR. This sample carries roughly 300,000 clones, more than 75% of them seen once, and the ten largest clones take more than 1%. Sequencing used PBMCs or T cells enriched from blood (not recorded which). These TCRs come from a woman in her twenties or thirties who had recovered from COVID-19.

The CDR3 DNA reads TGTGCCAGCTCACCGCAGACAGGAGCCATGAACACTGAAGCTTTCTTT. As protein: CASSPQTGAMNTEAFF. V is TRBV18 and J is TRBJ1-1; possible D gene TRBD1, 6 bases. CDR1 is KGHSH and CDR2 is LQKENI in the germline V gene. The CDR3 contains 16 residues. V was trimmed by 3 bases and J by 0 bases, leaving 14 bases between them.

The CDR3 is CASSQVGPGEQYF. In nucleotides, the CDR3 is TGTGCCAGCAGCCAAGTTGGCCCGGGCGAGCAGTACTTC. The rearrangement uses TRBV14 and TRBJ2-7; D not certain. Trimming took 1 base from V and 6 from J, leaving 10 bases between them. The CDR3 runs 13 residues. Germline CDR1 reads SGHDN; CDR2 reads FVKESK.

The chain's CDR3 is CASSFPTGTPYEQYF. In DNA form, the CDR3 reads TGTGCCAGCAGCTTCCCGACTGGTACTCCCTACGAGCAGTACTTC. The chain carries TRBV7-9 and TRBJ2-7; no clear D. The germline CDR1 and CDR2 sequences are SEHNR and FQNEAQ (reference sequence). This CDR3 region has 15 residues. V lost 3 bases and J 2 bases, leaving 14 bases between the germline ends.

This chain links TRBV7-6 with TRBJ2-7, with 10 nucleotides matching TRBD2. Germline CDR1 SGHVS, CDR2 FNYEAQ. Unmatched junction bases numbered 10, after V lost 2 bases and J lost 3 bases. The length of the CDR3 is 17 residues. The CDR3 nucleotides read TGTGCCAGCAGCTTAAGGGCCAGCGGGGGGGCCGGCTACGAGCAGTACTTC. This gives the protein CASSLRASGGAGYEQYF.

This clone was observed a few times. The J gene is TRBJ2-6, the V gene TRBV28, with D unclear. The germline gives CDR1 MDHEN, CDR2 SYDVKM. The V and J ends lost 4 bases and 0 bases respectively, with 10 bases between them. The length of the CDR3 is 16 residues. As DNA, the CDR3 is TGTGCCAGCAGTTCACCAATTAGCTCTGGGGCCAACGTCCTGACTTTC. Its protein is CASSSPISSGANVLTF. Using reference TRBV28 and TRBJ2-6 for the parts outside the CDR3, the full variable domain is DVKVTQSSRYLVKRTGEKVFLECVQDMDHENMFWYRQDPGLGLRLIYFSYDVKMKEKGDIPEGYSVSREKKERFSLILESASTNQTSMYLCASSSPISSGANVLTFGAGSRLTVL.

CDR3 DNA: TGTGCCAGCAGCCCGAGTAAGAGGGGGCGGTCGGGTTACAATGAGCAGTTCTTC. Protein: CASSPSKRGRSGYNEQFF. V gene TRBV3-1 (or the pseudogene TRBV3-2) combines with J gene TRBJ2-1, with 7 bases aligning to TRBD1. The CDR3 runs 18 residues. Unmatched junction bases numbered 16, after V lost 4 bases and J lost 4 bases. From germline, CDR1 is LGHDT and CDR2 YNNKEL (reference sequence).